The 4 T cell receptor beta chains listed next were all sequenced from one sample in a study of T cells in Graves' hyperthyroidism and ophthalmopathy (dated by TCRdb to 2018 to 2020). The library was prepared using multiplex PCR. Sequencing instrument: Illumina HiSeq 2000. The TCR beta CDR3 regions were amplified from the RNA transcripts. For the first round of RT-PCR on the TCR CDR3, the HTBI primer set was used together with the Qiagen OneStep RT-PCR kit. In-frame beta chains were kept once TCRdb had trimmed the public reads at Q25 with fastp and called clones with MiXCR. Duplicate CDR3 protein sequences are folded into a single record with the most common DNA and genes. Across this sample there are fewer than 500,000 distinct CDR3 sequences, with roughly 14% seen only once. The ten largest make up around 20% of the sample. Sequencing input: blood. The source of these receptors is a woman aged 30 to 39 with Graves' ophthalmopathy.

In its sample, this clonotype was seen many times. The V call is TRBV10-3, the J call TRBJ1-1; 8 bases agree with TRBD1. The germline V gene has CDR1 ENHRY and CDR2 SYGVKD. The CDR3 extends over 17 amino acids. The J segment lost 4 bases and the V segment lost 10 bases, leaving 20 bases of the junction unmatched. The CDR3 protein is CATNNKQGDVRTTEAFF. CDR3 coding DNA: TGTGCCACCAATAACAAACAGGGGGATGTAAGGACCACTGAAGCTTTCTTT.

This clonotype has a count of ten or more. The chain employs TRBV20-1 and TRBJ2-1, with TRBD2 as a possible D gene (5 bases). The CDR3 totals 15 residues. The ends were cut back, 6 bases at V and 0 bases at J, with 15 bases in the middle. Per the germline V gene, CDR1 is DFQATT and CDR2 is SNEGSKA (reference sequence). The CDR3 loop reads CSAPATGSSYNEQFF. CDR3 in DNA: TGCAGTGCCCCAGCGACGGGGAGCTCCTACAATGAGCAGTTCTTC.

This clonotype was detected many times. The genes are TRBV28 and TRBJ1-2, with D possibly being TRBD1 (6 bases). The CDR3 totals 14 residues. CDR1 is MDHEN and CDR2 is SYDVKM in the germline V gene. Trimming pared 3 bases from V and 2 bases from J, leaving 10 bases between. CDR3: CASSFLGQNYGYTF. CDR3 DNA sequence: TGTGCCAGCAGTTTCCTCGGACAGAACTATGGCTACACCTTC.

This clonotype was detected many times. The CDR3 reads CASHTGAVGEQYF. For the CDR3, the DNA is TGTGCCAGCCACACAGGGGCCGTTGGCGAGCAGTACTTC. This sequence joins TRBV6-1 and TRBJ2-7, with 7 bases fitting TRBD1. Germline CDR1 MNHNS, CDR2 SASEGT. The junction had 10 bases not matched to a gene; V was cut back by 8 bases and J by 6 bases. The CDR3 length is 13 residues.